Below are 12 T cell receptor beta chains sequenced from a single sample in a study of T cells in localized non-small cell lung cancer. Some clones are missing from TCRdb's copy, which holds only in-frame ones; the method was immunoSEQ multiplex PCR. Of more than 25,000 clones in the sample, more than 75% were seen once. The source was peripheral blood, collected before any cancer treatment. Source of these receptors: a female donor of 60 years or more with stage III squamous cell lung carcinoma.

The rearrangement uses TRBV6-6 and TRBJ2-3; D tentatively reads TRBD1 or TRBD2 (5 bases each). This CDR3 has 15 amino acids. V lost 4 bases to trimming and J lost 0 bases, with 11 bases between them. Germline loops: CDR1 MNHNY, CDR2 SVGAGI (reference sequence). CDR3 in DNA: TGTGCCAGCAGTTCGGGGCAGGTTAGCACAGATACGCAGTATTTT. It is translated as CASSSGQVSTDTQYF.

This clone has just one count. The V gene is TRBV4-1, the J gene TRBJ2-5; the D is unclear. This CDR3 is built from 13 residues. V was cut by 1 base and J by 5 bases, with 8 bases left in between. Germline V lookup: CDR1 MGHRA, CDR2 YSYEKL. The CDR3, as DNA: TGCGCCAGCAGCCAAGGAGATACGGAGACCCAGTACTTC. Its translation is CASSQGDTETQYF.

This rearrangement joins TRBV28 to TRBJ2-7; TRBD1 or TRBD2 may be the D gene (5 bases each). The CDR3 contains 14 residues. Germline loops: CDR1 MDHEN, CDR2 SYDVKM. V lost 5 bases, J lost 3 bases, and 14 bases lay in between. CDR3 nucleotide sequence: TGTGCCAGCAGTCCCAGGGAGACCGGCTACGAGCAGTACTTC. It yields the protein CASSPRETGYEQYF.

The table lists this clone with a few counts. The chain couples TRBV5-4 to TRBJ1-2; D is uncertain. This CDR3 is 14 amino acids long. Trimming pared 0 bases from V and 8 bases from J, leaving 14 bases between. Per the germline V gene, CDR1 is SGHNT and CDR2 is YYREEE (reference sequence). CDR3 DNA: TGTGCCAGCAGCTTGGCCGGCAGCTCATGGGGCTACACCTTC. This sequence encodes CASSLAGSSWGYTF.

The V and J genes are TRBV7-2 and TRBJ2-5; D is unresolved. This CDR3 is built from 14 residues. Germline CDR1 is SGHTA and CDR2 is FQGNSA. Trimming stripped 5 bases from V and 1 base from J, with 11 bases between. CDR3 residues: CASSPRRTQETQYF. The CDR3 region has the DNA TGTGCCAGCAGCCCCCGGCGGACCCAAGAGACCCAGTACTTC. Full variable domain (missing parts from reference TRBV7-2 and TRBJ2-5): GAGVSQSPSNKVTEKGKDVELRCDPISGHTALYWYRQSLGQGLEFLIYFQGNSAPDKSGLPSDRFSAERTGGSVSTLTIQRTQQEDSAVYLCASSPRRTQETQYFGPGTRLLVL.

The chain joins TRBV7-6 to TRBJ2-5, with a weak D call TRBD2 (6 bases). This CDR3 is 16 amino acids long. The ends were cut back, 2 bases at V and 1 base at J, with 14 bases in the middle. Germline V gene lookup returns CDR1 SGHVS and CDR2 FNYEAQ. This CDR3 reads CASSLLASASQETQYF. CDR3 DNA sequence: TGTGCCAGCAGCTTACTCGCTAGCGCCTCCCAAGAGACCCAGTACTTC.

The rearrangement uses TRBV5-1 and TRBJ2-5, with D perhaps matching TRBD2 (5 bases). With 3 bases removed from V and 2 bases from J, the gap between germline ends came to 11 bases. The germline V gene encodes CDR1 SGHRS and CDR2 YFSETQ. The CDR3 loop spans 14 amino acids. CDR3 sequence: CASSSGTEQETQYF. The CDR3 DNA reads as TGCGCCAGCAGCTCGGGAACCGAACAAGAGACCCAGTACTTC.

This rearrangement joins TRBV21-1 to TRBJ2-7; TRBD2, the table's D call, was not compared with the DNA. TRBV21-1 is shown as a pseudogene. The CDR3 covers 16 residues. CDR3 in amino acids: CASSKKVGEGGYEQYF. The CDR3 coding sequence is TGTGCCAGCAGCAAAAAGGTCGGGGAAGGAGGCTACGAGCAGTACTTC.

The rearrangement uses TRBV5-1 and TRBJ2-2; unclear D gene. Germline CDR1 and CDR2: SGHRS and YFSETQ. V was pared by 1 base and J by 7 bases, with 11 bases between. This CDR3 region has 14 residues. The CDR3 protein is CASSLFDTGGELFF. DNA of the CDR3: TGCGCCAGCAGCTTGTTCGACACTGGCGGGGAGCTGTTTTTT.

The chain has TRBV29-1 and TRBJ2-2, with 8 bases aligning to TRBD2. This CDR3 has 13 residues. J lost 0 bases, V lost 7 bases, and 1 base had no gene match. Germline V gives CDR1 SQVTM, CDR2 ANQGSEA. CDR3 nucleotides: TGCAGCGCGGGACTAGCGAACACCGGGGAGCTGTTTTTT. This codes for CSAGLANTGELFF.

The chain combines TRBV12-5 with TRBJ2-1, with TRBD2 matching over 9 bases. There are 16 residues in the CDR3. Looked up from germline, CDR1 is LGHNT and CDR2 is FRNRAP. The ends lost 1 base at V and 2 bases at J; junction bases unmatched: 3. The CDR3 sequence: CASGLGLAEAYNEQFF. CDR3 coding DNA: TGTGCTAGTGGTTTGGGACTAGCGGAGGCCTACAATGAGCAGTTCTTC.

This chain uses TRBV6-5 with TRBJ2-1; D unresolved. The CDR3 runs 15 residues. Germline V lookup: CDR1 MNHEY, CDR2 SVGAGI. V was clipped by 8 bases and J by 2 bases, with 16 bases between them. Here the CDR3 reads CASQVRHDPYNEQFF. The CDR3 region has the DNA TGTGCCAGCCAAGTTCGGCACGACCCCTACAATGAGCAGTTCTTC.